This T cell receptor (beta chain) comes out of a study of blood T cell repertoires in COVID-19. Germline loops: CDR1 SGDLS, CDR2 YYNGEE. CDR3 length: 13 residues. V shed 5 bases and J 7 bases; nucleotides not matched to a gene: 8. Sequenced by immunoSEQ multiplex PCR; TCRdb stores in-frame clones only, minus some. The sample contains approximately 140,000 clones, approximately 80% of which appear only once. This chain joins TRBV9 and TRBJ2-7; 8 bases are shared with TRBD1. The sequence came from a human donor in a cohort sampled during active COVID-19. The sequencing sample was made of peripheral blood. This CDR3 reads CASRGQGGGEQYF. Here the CDR3 DNA reads TGTGCCAGCAGAGGACAGGGTGGAGGAGAGCAGTACTTC.